The 6 T cell receptor beta chains below come from one sample, sequenced in a study of blood T cells in healthy people across ages. Combining a sample-barcoded 5' primer with a J-beta primer mix, a second PCR ran for roughly 6 to 11 cycles. From the 5' RACE reads, TCRdb called clonotypes with MiXCR, one entry per CDR3 protein. The table has about 1.4 million distinct CDR3 sequences, approximately 59% seen once. The sequenced sample consisted of blood. The receptor set was obtained from a man between 18 and 29 years old in good health.

This chain uses TRBV29-1 with TRBJ2-2, with a weak D call TRBD2 (6 bases). V was cut by 7 bases and J by 5 bases, with 14 bases left in between. Germline V lookup: CDR1 SQVTM, CDR2 ANQGSEA. This CDR3 contains 13 residues. CDR3 residues: CSAIKGGTGELFF. In nucleotides, the CDR3 is TGCAGCGCCATAAAGGGAGGTACCGGGGAGCTGTTTTTT.

This clonotype was found a few times. V gene TRBV29-1 combines with J gene TRBJ2-1, with 15 positions matching TRBD2. After removal of 0 bases from V and 7 bases from J, the junction contained 1 base not matched to a gene. CDR1 is SQVTM, CDR2 ANQGSEA, per germline. The CDR3 has 15 amino acids. CDR3 nucleotide sequence: TGCAGCGTTGAAGACGGGACTAGCGGGGGGAATGAGCAGTTCTTC. Its protein is CSVEDGTSGGNEQFF.

This chain links TRBV5-5 with TRBJ1-6, with D possibly TRBD1 on 6 matching bases. This CDR3 has 17 amino acids. V was clipped by 3 bases and J by 2 bases, with 15 bases between them. Looked up from germline, CDR1 is SGHKS and CDR2 is YYEKEE (reference sequence). Written as DNA, the CDR3 is TGTGCCAGCAGCTCGAACAGGGATTCGGCCTATAATTCACCCCTCCACTTT. As protein: CASSSNRDSAYNSPLHF. Full variable domain (remainder filled in from reference TRBV5-5 and TRBJ1-6): DAGVTQSPTHLIKTRGQQVTLRCSPISGHKSVSWYQQVLGQGPQFIFQYYEKEERGRGNFPDRFSARQFPNYSSELNVNALLLGDSALYLCASSSNRDSAYNSPLHFGNGTRLTVT.

The chain couples TRBV28 to TRBJ1-2, with D unresolved. The ends were cut back, 6 bases at V and 2 bases at J, with 10 bases in the middle. The CDR3 is 13 amino acids. Germline CDR1 reads MDHEN; CDR2 reads SYDVKM. CDR3 sequence: CASRGRRNYGYTF. CDR3 bases: TGTGCCAGCAGGGGGAGACGGAACTATGGCTACACCTTC.

The chain carries TRBV3-1 and TRBJ1-2; possible D gene TRBD1, 6 bases. The germline V gene encodes CDR1 LGHDT and CDR2 YNNKEL (reference sequence). Trimming removed 1 base from V and 3 bases from J, with 12 bases in between. CDR3 length: 15 amino acids. CDR3 protein: CASSQGRGNDYGYTF. CDR3 nucleotides: TGTGCCAGCAGCCAAGGCAGGGGTAATGACTATGGCTACACCTTC. The whole variable domain, remainder taken from reference TRBV3-1 and TRBJ1-2, is DTAVSQTPKYLVTQMGNDKSIKCEQNLGHDTMYWYKQDSKKFLKIMFSYNNKELIINETVPNRFSPKSPDKAHLNLHINSLELGDSAVYFCASSQGRGNDYGYTFGSGTRLTVV.

This chain joins TRBV7-2 and TRBJ2-4; 13 bases align to TRBD2. CDR1 is SGHTA, CDR2 FQGNSA, per germline. The CDR3 totals 20 residues. V was pared by 5 bases and J by 2 bases, with 15 bases of the junction left unmatched. CDR3 in DNA: TGTGCCAGCAGCGTAACTAGCGGGAGGGCCGATGGGACCTCCAAAAACATTCAGTACTTC. It encodes CASSVTSGRADGTSKNIQYF.